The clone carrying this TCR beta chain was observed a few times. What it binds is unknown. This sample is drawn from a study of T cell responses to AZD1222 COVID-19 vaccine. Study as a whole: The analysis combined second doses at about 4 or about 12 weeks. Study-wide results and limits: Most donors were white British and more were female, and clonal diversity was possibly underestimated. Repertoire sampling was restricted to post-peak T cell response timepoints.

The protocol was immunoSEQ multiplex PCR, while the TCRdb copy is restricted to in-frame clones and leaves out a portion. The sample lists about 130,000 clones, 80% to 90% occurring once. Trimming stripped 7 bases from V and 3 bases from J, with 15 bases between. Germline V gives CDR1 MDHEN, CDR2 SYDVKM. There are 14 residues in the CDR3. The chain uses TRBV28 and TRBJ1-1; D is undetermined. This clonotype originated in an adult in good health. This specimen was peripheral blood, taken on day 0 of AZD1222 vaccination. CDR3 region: CASTSSLGYTEAFF. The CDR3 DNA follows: TGTGCCAGCACCTCTTCTTTAGGGTACACTGAAGCTTTCTTT.